The 7 T cell receptor beta chains below come from one sample, sequenced in a study of T cell responses to AZD1222 COVID-19 vaccine. TCRdb's table, derived via immunoSEQ multiplex PCR, lists solely in-frame clones and lacks some. This sample has approximately 170,000 clones, with roughly 90% found just once. This sample comprised peripheral blood, obtained on day 0 of AZD1222 vaccination. These receptors were collected from an adult in good health.

J is TRBJ2-3 and V is TRBV3-1 (or the pseudogene TRBV3-2); perhaps TRBD1 as D (5 bases). Looked up from germline, CDR1 is LGHDT and CDR2 is YNNKEL (reference sequence). Trimming pared 8 bases from V and 3 bases from J, leaving 18 bases between. The length of the CDR3 is 15 residues. The CDR3 nucleotides read TGTGCCAGCCGATCCGGTCAGACAGAGACAGATACGCAGTATTTT. It is translated as CASRSGQTETDTQYF.

V is TRBV24-1 and J is TRBJ2-3, with D perhaps matching TRBD2 (6 bases). Trimming took 4 bases from V and 7 from J, leaving 17 bases between them. This CDR3 is 15 amino acids long. The germline V gene has CDR1 KGHDR and CDR2 SFDVKD. CDR3 sequence reads: CATSDPRGSGNTQYF. DNA of the CDR3: TGTGCCACCAGTGACCCCCGGGGTAGCGGTAATACGCAGTATTTT.

The CDR3 DNA is TGTGCCAGCAGCTTAGTGTACGGGGGTGGTGAAAAACTGTTTTTT. Its protein product is CASSLVYGGGEKLFF. This chain joins TRBV7-9 and TRBJ1-4; D possibly corresponds to TRBD1 (5 bases). Between the trimmed V and J ends, which lost 1 base and 7 bases, there was a span of 13 bases. CDR1 and CDR2 (germline): SEHNR, FQNEAQ (reference sequence). This CDR3 has 15 residues.

V and J are TRBV5-4 and TRBJ1-3; 7 bases are shared with TRBD1. The J segment lost 0 bases and the V segment lost 10 bases, leaving 7 bases of the junction unmatched. Germline CDR1 is SGHNT and CDR2 is YYREEE (reference sequence). There are 14 residues in the CDR3. The CDR3 protein is CAAHRGGSGNTIYF. CDR3 coding DNA: TGTGCCGCCCACAGGGGAGGCTCTGGAAACACCATATATTTT.

The chain has TRBV5-1 and TRBJ2-7; tentative D call: TRBD2 (6 bases). Germline CDR1 is SGHRS and CDR2 is YFSETQ. This CDR3 spans 16 amino acids. V lost 4 bases and J 0 bases, leaving 17 bases between the germline ends. CDR3 region: CASSLLGETSSYEQYF. The CDR3 nucleotides are TGCGCCAGCAGCCTTCTGGGGGAGACTAGCTCCTACGAGCAGTACTTC.

The chain links TRBV28 to TRBJ2-3; possibly TRBD2 for D (5 bases). Germline CDR1 and CDR2: MDHEN and SYDVKM. The CDR3 runs 18 residues. The V end was cut by 1 base, the J end by 0 bases, with 17 bases between. The CDR3: CASSLSPWRSESTDTQYF. For the CDR3, the DNA is TGTGCCAGCAGTTTATCCCCCTGGCGTAGCGAAAGCACAGATACGCAGTATTTT.

The V gene is TRBV29-1, the J gene TRBJ2-1; 8 nucleotides line up with TRBD2. This CDR3 is built from 13 residues. Germline V gene data show CDR1 as SQVTM and CDR2 as ANQGSEA. V gave up 4 bases and J gave up 7 bases; unmatched junction bases: 6. CDR3: CSVAGRARNEQFF. The DNA of the CDR3 is TGCAGCGTTGCCGGGAGGGCCCGGAATGAGCAGTTCTTC.